This T cell receptor (beta chain) was recorded in a study of CXCR3-negative and CXCR3-positive naive CD8 T cells. On this clonotype itself: Its specificity is unknown.

UMI-tagged TRB cDNA libraries were built via 5' RACE. Using the 5' RACE reads, TCRdb records one entry per CDR3 protein without DNA. The table for this sample gives 100,000 to 150,000 distinct CDR3 sequences. Study conclusions and caveats: TRBV-TRBJ usage was similar across naive CXCR3 subsets but distinct in memory cells.

The CDR3 consists of 14 residues. This clonotype was sampled from a human donor in good health. Some clones in this sample may be carry-over from other donors' samples. The sequenced sample was naive CXCR3- CD8+ T cells from blood. Subset here: CD45RO-CCR7+CD27+CD95- naive CD8+ T cells lacking CXCR3 (TNR3-). V gene TRBV21-1 combines with J gene TRBJ1-1; no DNA is available, so the TRBD1 call from TCRdb remains unchecked. TRBV21-1 has pseudogene status. CDR3 residues: CASRGSTVGPGAFF.